The 29 T cell receptor beta chains presented below share a single source sample, sequenced in a study of blood T cells in healthy people across ages. The authors ran a second PCR of 7 to 11 cycles using a sample-barcoded 5' primer and a J-beta primer mix. TCRdb re-derived calls from the 5' RACE reads in MiXCR, one entry per CDR3 protein. The table has fewer than 1,200,000 distinct CDR3 sequences, about 25% seen once. This sample was also put to use in a study of T cells of mothers and their children.

Sequenced: blood. The receptors derive from a girl aged 2 to 10 in good health.

In this sample, this clonotype turned up a few times. The genes are TRBV12-3 or TRBV12-4 and TRBJ1-5; no definite D call. Trimming stripped 3 bases from V and 9 bases from J, with 9 bases between. CDR3 length equals 12 residues. CDR3 coding DNA: TGTGCCAGCAGTTTCGGCATGTGGCCCCAGCATTTT. Translated: CASSFGMWPQHF.

This clonotype was observed once. The CDR3 region has the DNA TGTGCCAGCAGTTATAAGGTCTCTGGGGCCAACGTCCTGACTTTC. It translates to CASSYKVSGANVLTF. The rearrangement joins TRBV28 to TRBJ2-6; D is uncertain. The CDR3 length is 15 residues. Per germline, CDR1 MDHEN and CDR2 SYDVKM. The V and J ends lost 4 bases and 0 bases respectively, with 7 bases between them.

The chain combines TRBV3-1 with TRBJ2-6, with no clear D. V lost 0 bases and J 4 bases, leaving 7 bases between the germline ends. Germline CDR1 and CDR2: LGHDT and YNNKEL (reference sequence). This CDR3 comprises 15 residues. In DNA form, the CDR3 reads TGTGCCAGCAGCCAAGATTGGGGAGGGGCCAACGTCCTGACTTTC. It is translated as CASSQDWGGANVLTF.

This chain joins TRBV7-9 and TRBJ2-3, with D possibly TRBD1 on 5 matching bases. Per germline, CDR1 SEHNR and CDR2 FQNEAQ (reference sequence). This CDR3 spans 15 amino acids. V lost 6 bases and J lost 2, with 15 bases in between. The DNA for the CDR3 is TGTGCCAGCAGGTTGGGGCTATTGAACACAGATACGCAGTATTTT. This encodes CASRLGLLNTDTQYF.

The rearrangement joins TRBV20-1 to TRBJ1-1; tentative D call: TRBD1 (5 bases). Trimming removed 3 bases from V and 8 bases from J, with 19 bases in between. Germline lookup yields CDR1 DFQATT and CDR2 SNEGSKA (reference sequence). The CDR3 sequence is 14 residues long. CDR3 bases: TGCAGTGCTAGTCCTCGGGGGGGGGACTTAGAAGCTTTCTTT. Protein: CSASPRGGDLEAFF.

The rearrangement joins TRBV28 to TRBJ2-7, with D perhaps TRBD1 (7 bases). CDR1 is MDHEN and CDR2 is SYDVKM in the germline V gene. V was cut by 8 bases and J by 2 bases, with 13 bases left in between. The CDR3 is made up of 13 amino acids. The chain's CDR3 is CASGAGQTYEQYF. The DNA for the CDR3 is TGTGCCAGCGGGGCGGGACAGACCTACGAGCAGTACTTC. Drawing the rest from reference TRBV28 and TRBJ2-7, the complete variable domain is DVKVTQSSRYLVKRTGEKVFLECVQDMDHENMFWYRQDPGLGLRLIYFSYDVKMKEKGDIPEGYSVSREKKERFSLILESASTNQTSMYLCASGAGQTYEQYFGPGTRLTVT.

This clonotype was counted between two and nine times. This chain joins TRBV6-2 or TRBV6-3 and TRBJ1-5, with 9 bases fitting TRBD1. V trimming: 5 bases; J trimming: 5 bases; junction bases outside the gene matches: 1. The CDR3 sequence is 13 residues long. Germline V gene data show CDR1 as MNHEY and CDR2 as SVGEGT. The CDR3 loop is CASSRQGDQPQHF. CDR3 nucleotide sequence: TGTGCCAGCAGTAGACAGGGGGATCAGCCCCAGCATTTT.

The V gene is TRBV29-1, the J gene TRBJ1-3; D not resolved. V was shortened by 4 bases and J by 4 bases, with 11 bases between the two germline ends. Germline CDR1 SQVTM, CDR2 ANQGSEA. This CDR3 has 13 amino acids. For the CDR3, the DNA is TGCAGCGTTGGTACCTCCGGGGGAAACACCATATATTTT. Its translation: CSVGTSGGNTIYF. Combining the CDR3 with reference TRBV29-1 and TRBJ1-3 gives the whole variable domain SAVISQKPSRDICQRGTSLTIQCQVDSQVTMMFWYRQQPGQSLTLIATANQGSEATYESGFVIDKFPISRPNLTFSTLTVSNMSPEDSSIYLCSVGTSGGNTIYFGEGSWLTVV.

This clonotype was found a few times. The rearrangement links TRBV7-9 to TRBJ2-7, with 7 bases fitting TRBD1. The CDR3 sequence is 18 residues long. Germline values: CDR1 SEHNR, CDR2 FQNEAQ (reference sequence). J gave up 6 bases and V 5 bases, and 22 bases lay outside the gene matches. CDR3 protein: CASSLTPPGQDWSGEQYF. The CDR3 DNA sequence: TGTGCCAGCAGCCTCACACCACCCGGACAGGATTGGTCGGGCGAGCAGTACTTC.

The V gene is TRBV14, the J gene TRBJ2-5; TRBD2 agrees at 9 bases. This CDR3 has 19 residues. Trimming at V came to 0 bases and at J to 1 base, leaving 12 bases not matched to a gene. CDR1 is SGHDN and CDR2 is FVKESK in the germline V gene. CDR3 region: CASSQEVSLSSGVQETQYF. DNA of the CDR3: TGTGCCAGCAGCCAAGAGGTCTCCTTGTCTAGCGGGGTCCAAGAGACCCAGTACTTC.

The J gene is TRBJ2-5, the V gene TRBV12-3 or TRBV12-4; 8 bases fit TRBD2. V lost 4 bases and J lost 2; bases outside the gene matches: 9. The CDR3 has 16 residues. The CDR3 is CASSSPGGAGQETQYF. The CDR3 nucleotides are TGTGCCAGCAGTTCCCCGGGGGGGGCGGGGCAAGAGACCCAGTACTTC.

This clonotype has a single count. The V gene is TRBV28, the J gene TRBJ2-1, with 13 bases aligning to TRBD2. The J call may not be correct, given that the DNA end is closer to TRBJ2-7. This CDR3 contains 16 residues. Germline assignment: CDR1 MDHEN and CDR2 SYDVKM. The CDR3 nucleotides are TGTGCCAGCAGTTTACTCGGGACTAGCGGGATTTACGAGCAGTACTTC. Protein product: CASSLLGTSGIYEQYF.

The chain recombines TRBV11-2 with TRBJ1-4; D remains ambiguous. CDR3 length: 12 residues. Deletions cut 4 bases from V and 8 bases from J, with 8 bases between. CDR1 and CDR2 from the germline V gene are SGHAT and FQNNGV. CDR3 in DNA: TGTGCCAGCAGCTGGAGGGCGGAAAAACTGTTTTTT. As protein: CASSWRAEKLFF. Drawing the rest from reference TRBV11-2 and TRBJ1-4, the complete variable domain is EAGVAQSPRYKIIEKRQSVAFWCNPISGHATLYWYQQILGQGPKLLIQFQNNGVVDDSQLPKDRFSAERLKGVDSTLKIQPAKLEDSAVYLCASSWRAEKLFFGSGTQLSVL.

There are a few counts of this clonotype. A much larger clone differs from this one at a single base, so this may be a read error. This rearrangement joins TRBV28 to TRBJ1-5, with a tentative D call TRBD1 (5 bases). CDR3 size: 13 residues. The germline CDR1 and CDR2 sequences are MDHEN and SYDVKM. Trimming cost V 6 bases and J 2 bases, with 8 bases left between them. For the CDR3, the DNA is TGTGCCAGCAGATTAGGGGGCAATCAGCCCCAGCATTTT. Translated, it gives CASRLGGNQPQHF.

The V call is TRBV4-1, the J call TRBJ2-5, with a possible D match to TRBD2 (6 bases). Germline loops: CDR1 MGHRA, CDR2 YSYEKL. The CDR3 has 17 residues. The V end was cut by 0 bases, the J end by 2 bases, with 16 bases between. The CDR3: CASSQDRGGTLQETQYF. The CDR3 nucleotides read TGCGCCAGCAGCCAAGATCGGGGCGGGACTCTACAAGAGACCCAGTACTTC.

The chain couples TRBV9 to TRBJ2-2, with D possibly TRBD2 on 5 matching bases. The CDR3 sequence is 17 residues long. Germline CDR1 and CDR2: SGDLS and YYNGEE. The V end was cut by 0 bases, the J end by 2 bases, with 14 bases between. As DNA, the CDR3 is TGTGCCAGCAGCGTAGAATCCCGGGGAGATAACACCGGGGAGCTGTTTTTT. Its protein product is CASSVESRGDNTGELFF. Variable domain in full (rest from reference TRBV9 and TRBJ2-2): DSGVTQTPKHLITATGQRVTLRCSPRSGDLSVYWYQQSLDQGLQFLIQYYNGEERAKGNILERFSAQQFPDLHSELNLSSLELGDSALYFCASSVESRGDNTGELFFGEGSRLTVL.

The gene calls are TRBV25-1 and TRBJ2-2; TRBD1 might be the D (5 bases). V dropped 6 bases and J dropped 3 bases, with 14 bases sitting between them. This CDR3 comprises 15 residues. Germline lookup yields CDR1 MGHDK and CDR2 SYGVNS. This CDR3 reads CASSLMEGDTGELFF. CDR3 nucleotides: TGTGCCAGCAGCCTAATGGAAGGGGACACCGGGGAGCTGTTTTTT.

Only a few counts were recorded for this clonotype. The genes are TRBV11-1 and TRBJ2-7; D tentatively fits TRBD1 or TRBD2 (5 bases each). The CDR3 spans 15 residues. Per the germline V gene, CDR1 is SGHAT and CDR2 is FQDESV (reference sequence). Trimming cost V 5 bases and J 5 bases, with 19 bases left between them. The CDR3 loop reads CASSQGPREPNEQYF. The CDR3 bases are TGTGCCAGCAGCCAGGGACCTCGAGAGCCTAACGAGCAGTACTTC.

This sequence joins TRBV7-2 and TRBJ2-3, with D possibly being TRBD2 (5 bases). There are 13 residues in the CDR3. The V end was cut by 5 bases, the J end by 10 bases, with 16 bases between. CDR1 SGHTA and CDR2 FQGNSA come from the germline V gene. The CDR3 coding sequence is TGTGCCAGCAGCGCTGGACTGACCCTTTCGCAGTATTTT. Its protein is CASSAGLTLSQYF.

This clonotype was counted a few times. This sequence joins TRBV6-2 or TRBV6-3 and TRBJ2-7; 7 bases agree with TRBD1. V was pared by 8 bases and J by 1 base, with 14 bases of the junction left unmatched. This CDR3 comprises 16 residues. Per the germline V gene, CDR1 is MNHEY and CDR2 is SVGEGT. The CDR3: CASLGTERIWSYEQYF. The CDR3 nucleotides read TGTGCCAGCCTTGGGACAGAGCGGATATGGTCCTACGAGCAGTACTTC.

CDR3 protein: CASSQQPTGGAYEQYF. CDR3 DNA: TGTGCCAGCAGCCAACAACCAACAGGGGGCGCCTACGAGCAGTACTTC. The V and J genes are TRBV3-1 and TRBJ2-7, with 9 bases matching TRBD1. V dropped 2 bases and J dropped 2; count of bases not matched to a gene: 7. The CDR3 contains 16 residues. In germline, CDR1 is LGHDT, CDR2 YNNKEL (reference sequence).

This clonotype occurred a few times. The V call is TRBV4-2, the J call TRBJ2-5; 9 bases are a match to TRBD2. The CDR3 runs 19 residues. Unmatched junction bases numbered 15, after V lost 3 bases and J lost 1 base. The germline CDR1 and CDR2 sequences are LGHNA and YNFKEQ. The CDR3 sequence: CASSHPKETSGIVQETQYF. As DNA, the CDR3 is TGTGCCAGCAGCCACCCCAAAGAGACTAGCGGAATCGTCCAAGAGACCCAGTACTTC.

This clonotype was detected only a few times. This sequence joins TRBV29-1 and TRBJ2-5; D is perhaps TRBD1 (6 bases). The CDR3 has 15 residues. V lost 3 bases and J lost 1, with 15 bases in between. Germline V gene data show CDR1 as SQVTM and CDR2 as ANQGSEA. The CDR3: CSVDHGDKVQETQYF. CDR3 bases: TGCAGCGTTGACCACGGGGACAAGGTCCAAGAGACCCAGTACTTC.

A few counts support this clonotype. This chain uses TRBV12-3 or TRBV12-4 with TRBJ2-5; no definite D call. The assigned J gene may be wrong: the sequence end matches TRBJ2-7 better. The CDR3 consists of 14 residues. The CDR3 DNA sequence: TGTGCCAGCAGTCCTTTCCAGAGCTCCTACGAGCAGTACTTC. Amino acids: CASSPFQSSYEQYF.

The rearrangement uses TRBV12-3 or TRBV12-4 and TRBJ2-1, with D tentatively TRBD2 (5 bases). The J call may be faulty, since TRBJ2-5 better matches the DNA end. The CDR3 spans 11 residues. The CDR3 is CASSHRGTQYF. DNA for the CDR3: TGTGCCAGCAGCCATCGGGGGACCCAGTACTTC.

The chain is built from TRBV12-3 or TRBV12-4 and TRBJ2-3; weak D call: TRBD1 (6 bases). Trimming stripped 3 bases from V and 4 bases from J, with 17 bases between. CDR3 length: 16 residues. CDR3 residues: CASSFSGVLSADTQYF. DNA of the CDR3: TGTGCCAGCAGTTTCTCAGGGGTATTGTCGGCAGATACGCAGTATTTT.

The chain uses TRBV7-7 and TRBJ2-7; 9 bases are a match to TRBD1. This CDR3 has 15 amino acids. CDR1 SSHAT and CDR2 FNYEAQ come from the germline V gene (reference sequence). The V segment lost 5 bases and the J segment 7 bases; nucleotides outside the gene matches: 12. The chain's CDR3 is CASSPGGTGWSEQYF. The DNA for the CDR3 is TGTGCCAGCAGCCCCGGGGGGACAGGGTGGAGTGAGCAGTACTTC. Looking up the rest from reference TRBV7-7 and TRBJ2-7 gives the full variable domain: GAGVSQSPRYKVTKRGQDVTLRCDPISSHATLYWYQQALGQGPEFLTYFNYEAQPDKSGLPSDRFSAERPEGSISTLTIQRTEQRDSAMYRCASSPGGTGWSEQYFGPGTRLTVT.

V and J are TRBV13 and TRBJ1-1; maybe TRBD1 (5 bases). The CDR3 extends over 15 amino acids. The germline V and J ends were trimmed by 2 bases and 0 bases, with 10 bases remaining between them. Germline loops: CDR1 PRHDT, CDR2 FYEKMQ (reference sequence). CDR3 sequence reads: CASSLNRGMNTEAFF. The CDR3 bases are TGTGCCAGCAGCTTAAATAGGGGCATGAACACTGAAGCTTTCTTT.

As to this clonotype: The junction departs from germline at one end; a sequencing error may be responsible. The chain uses TRBV27 and TRBJ2-5; D ambiguous. This CDR3 has 14 amino acids. Germline V gene lookup returns CDR1 MNHEY and CDR2 SMNVEV (reference sequence). The CDR3 DNA follows: TGTGCCAGCAGTTTAGACGGCTTAGAAGAGAGCCAGTACTTC. Translating it yields CASSLDGLEESQYF.